This T cell receptor beta chain originates from a study of regulatory T cells in long-lasting Graves disease (dated by TCRdb to the early 2020s). Background on the whole study: Patients with newly diagnosed Graves' disease had been on antithyroid drugs for under 3 months. This study used TCR sequencing and RNA sequencing of peripheral blood to compare persistent Graves' disease patients against newly diagnosed Graves' disease patients. The study was registered as a clinical trial and conducted in China. A total of 35 or so samples underwent TCR sequencing: some 13 from persistent and roughly 20 from newly diagnosed Graves' disease patients. General study outcomes and caveats: The authors acknowledged the small sample size as a limitation that may reduce accuracy. Persistent Graves' disease patients showed lower TCR Shannon entropy and fewer highly expanded clones than newly diagnosed patients, suggesting clonal expansion. Sequencing and analysis were limited to the TCR beta chain. Because the primary lesion, thyroid tissue, could not be accessed, the study looked at peripheral blood alone. Preferential use of TRBV28, TRBJ1-2 and TRBJ2-5 was observed in persistent disease, whereas TRBV20-1 and TRBJ2-1 were favored in newly diagnosed disease. More public clonotypes were shared among persistent patients (under 3,000) than among newly diagnosed patients (roughly 1,000).

Taken with the paper, the label for time point translates to: newly diagnosed GD, antithyroid drugs for less than 3 months. For both TCR sequencing and RNA sequencing, RNA was extracted from PBMCs in TRIzol. Graves' disease was diagnosed according to American Thyroid Association guidelines. Patients for the study were recruited at an endocrinology department in Xi'an, China. Each patient gave about 9.1 milliliters of peripheral blood, collected in an EDTA anticoagulant tube. PBMCs were isolated by Ficoll Paque Plus density gradient separation without further T cell sorting. RNA quality was checked with an Agilent 2100 Bioanalyzer and agarose gel, and concentration with a NanoDrop 2000. The library was obtained by multiplex PCR. Sequencing was performed on an Illumina HiSeq 4000. To build TCR beta libraries, CDR3 regions were amplified by Arm-PCR using iRepertoire HTBI primers. PCR products were gel purified before sequencing. On the authors' methods: Gene usage analysis of CDR3 amino acid clonotypes used the roughly 60 TRBV and around 13 TRBJ segments found across samples. Filtered high-quality paired reads were merged into contigs using COPE and FqMerger. BLAST was used to align contigs to IMGT TRBV, TRBD and TRBJ reference genes, with CDR3 defined following IMGT. Highly expanded clones were defined as clonotypes with a frequency above 0.1%. Shannon entropy was used to measure repertoire diversity, and the Gini coefficient was used to measure V-J evenness. Public clonotypes were defined as clonotypes shared by more than one individual. Starting from the raw public reads, TCRdb applied fastp trimming at Q25, assembled clones with MiXCR and retained in-frame beta chains. Identical CDR3 protein sequences are pooled into one entry, listed with their most common genes and DNA. TCRdb, not the authors, supplied the V and J calls. The sample includes 300,000 to 450,000 distinct CDR3 sequences, with 15% to 19% observed a single time. The ten top clones hold about 24% of the sample.

The germline V gene (reference sequence) supplies CDR1 SGHNT and CDR2 YYREEE. Unmatched junction bases come to 8, with V trimmed by 5 bases and J by 3 bases. Reading from cysteine to phenylalanine, the CDR3 counts 15 amino acids. Just CDR3 DNA is preserved here, 45 bases in frame from base 1. This clonotype was seen a few times. The clone's antigen remains unknown. Base qualities are not recorded, but no much larger clone differs from it by a single base. The receptor chain draws on TRBV5-4 and TRBJ2-7; 10 central nucleotides agree with TRBD2. The receptor's source is a female donor with Graves disease. This material consisted of peripheral blood mononuclear cells (PBMCs), taken at new diagnosis, from a patient treated with antithyroid drugs. The CDR3 here reads CASSQTGTSDYEQYF. The DNA is TGTGCCAGCAGTCAGACCGGGACTAGCGACTACGAGCAGTACTTC.